The 22 T cell receptor beta chains given below trace back to one sample, sequenced in a study of human T cells and chemical hapten exposure. TCRdb passed the RACE reads through MiXCR, listing each CDR3 protein once. The table shows about 270,000 distinct CDR3 sequences, with 7.5% to 8% occurring only once. Time point of the sample: pre-sensitization, week 0. The treatment is: therapeutic diphenylcyclopropenone sensitization with weekly scalp DPC. Sample: whole blood, taken in connection with sensitization to the hapten diphenylcyclopropenone (DPC). These receptors were collected from a man aged 18 to 30 with alopecia areata. Some clones in this sample may be carry-over from other donors' samples.

The table lists this clonotype with many counts. The chain employs TRBV7-9 and TRBJ1-2; a weak D match, TRBD1 (5 bases). The CDR3 length is 17 residues. The V gene lost 5 bases and the J gene lost 6 bases, with 25 bases spanning the gap. Germline CDR1 is SEHNR and CDR2 is FQNEAQ (reference sequence). The CDR3 loop is CASSRHVAGHNYHGYTF. The CDR3 DNA follows: TGTGCCAGCAGCCGACACGTAGCAGGGCATAACTATCATGGCTACACCTTC.

The chain employs TRBV6-6 and TRBJ1-5; tentative D call: TRBD1 (5 bases). The CDR3 has 18 residues. Germline V gives CDR1 MNHNY, CDR2 SVGAGI (reference sequence). The V and J ends lost 2 bases and 2 bases respectively, with 19 bases between them. In DNA form, the CDR3 reads TGTGCCAGCAGTTACCCCCGAACGGACGTGGGACGCAATCAGCCCCAGCATTTT. The encoded protein is CASSYPRTDVGRNQPQHF.

This clonotype has a handful of counts. The chain combines TRBV7-9 with TRBJ1-2; no clear D gene. Germline values: CDR1 SEHNR, CDR2 FQNEAQ (reference sequence). V was cut by 1 base and J by 5 bases, with 8 bases left in between. The CDR3 length is 13 residues. DNA of the CDR3: TGTGCCAGCAGCTTAGAGTCTCTATATGGCTACACCTTC. Protein: CASSLESLYGYTF.

The rearrangement links TRBV9 to TRBJ2-6; 8 bases agree with TRBD2. The V and J ends lost 0 bases and 4 bases, in that order; junction bases with no gene match: 9. The CDR3 is 18 amino acids. CDR1 SGDLS and CDR2 YYNGEE come from the germline V gene. The CDR3 DNA is TGTGCCAGCAGCGTAGTCCCCGGGAGGGCTGACGGGGCCAACGTCCTGACTTTC. It codes for CASSVVPGRADGANVLTF.

The genes are TRBV20-1 and TRBJ2-2; D gene uncertain. This CDR3 spans 13 amino acids. Trimming removed 4 bases from V and 5 bases from J, with 11 bases in between. The germline CDR1 and CDR2 sequences are DFQATT and SNEGSKA (reference sequence). This CDR3 is CSAKEGDTGELFF. The CDR3 coding sequence is TGCAGTGCTAAGGAAGGTGATACCGGGGAGCTGTTTTTT.

Ten or more counts support this clonotype. The CDR3: CASSSPKLRGSWGIQYF. The CDR3 DNA sequence: TGTGCCAGCAGTTCCCCGAAATTGCGGGGGTCATGGGGCATTCAGTACTTC. This rearrangement joins TRBV12-3 or TRBV12-4 to TRBJ2-4; 7 nucleotides line up with TRBD2. V shed 4 bases, J shed 9 bases, and the junction held 18 bases outside the gene matches. The CDR3 loop spans 17 amino acids.

This clonotype was seen a few times. The chain carries TRBV3-1 and TRBJ2-5, with D unclear. The V and J ends lost 2 bases and 4 bases respectively, with 5 bases between them. Per the germline V gene, CDR1 is LGHDT and CDR2 is YNNKEL (reference sequence). This CDR3 spans 12 amino acids. CDR3 amino acids: CASSQSLETQYF. DNA of the CDR3: TGTGCCAGCAGCCAATCGCTAGAGACCCAGTACTTC.

The sample holds many counts of this clonotype. The chain is built from TRBV28 and TRBJ2-7; D is uncertain. The CDR3 sequence is 14 residues long. V was shortened by 4 bases and J by 5 bases, with 15 bases between the two germline ends. The germline CDR1 and CDR2 sequences are MDHEN and SYDVKM. The CDR3 is CASSSLVMLHEQYF. CDR3 in DNA: TGTGCCAGCAGTTCTTTGGTAATGCTGCACGAGCAGTACTTC.

The chain recombines TRBV27 with TRBJ2-3; 9 nucleotides line up with TRBD1. From germline, CDR1 is MNHEY and CDR2 SMNVEV (reference sequence). This CDR3 contains 15 residues. With 6 bases clipped from V and 2 bases from J, the junction kept 6 bases outside the gene matches. The CDR3 region has the DNA TGTGCCAGCAGGGGAACAGGGGGCTCCACAGATACGCAGTATTTT. It yields the protein CASRGTGGSTDTQYF.

The chain combines TRBV7-6 with TRBJ2-2; D gene ambiguous. From germline, CDR1 is SGHVS and CDR2 FNYEAQ. The CDR3 is made up of 11 amino acids. Trimming shortened V by 8 bases and J by 6 bases, and 7 bases separated the two germline ends. This CDR3 is CASHQSGELFF. Written as DNA, the CDR3 is TGTGCCAGCCACCAATCCGGGGAGCTGTTTTTT.

The chain combines TRBV29-1 with TRBJ1-3, with TRBD1 identical over 11 bases. V was clipped by 7 bases and J by 8 bases; unmatched bases: 1. Germline V gene sequence: CDR1 SQVTM, CDR2 ANQGSEA. The length of the CDR3 is 11 residues. DNA of the CDR3: TGCAGCGGGGGACAGGGGGACACCATATATTTT. It codes for CSGGQGDTIYF.

There are a few counts of this clonotype. The chain employs TRBV20-1 and TRBJ2-7, with D unclear. The CDR3 extends over 12 amino acids. Germline V gives CDR1 DFQATT, CDR2 SNEGSKA (reference sequence). Trimming took off 7 bases at V and 3 bases at J, with 13 bases between the two ends. CDR3 DNA sequence: TGCAGTGGGTTAAGGCACAACTACGAGCAGTACTTC. Its protein product is CSGLRHNYEQYF.

This chain connects TRBV7-9 to TRBJ2-4; 7 nucleotides match TRBD1. Germline values: CDR1 SEHNR, CDR2 FQNEAQ (reference sequence). The V segment lost 7 bases and the J segment 1 base; nucleotides outside the gene matches: 7. CDR3 length: 15 amino acids. The CDR3 DNA sequence: TGTGCCAGCAAGATGAAGGGGGCCGCCAAAAACATTCAGTACTTC. It yields the protein CASKMKGAAKNIQYF.

The rearrangement joins TRBV4-3 to TRBJ1-2; 7 bases match TRBD1. Germline CDR1 and CDR2: LGHNA and YSLEER. The CDR3 has 15 amino acids. The V and J ends lost 0 bases and 1 base, in that order; junction bases with no gene match: 2. The CDR3 DNA follows: TGCGCCAGCAGCCAAGAAAGGGACAGTAACTATGGCTACACCTTC. This translates into CASSQERDSNYGYTF.

This clonotype has a handful of counts. This chain links TRBV7-9 with TRBJ1-1; 12 bases fit TRBD1. The CDR3 is 18 residues long. Germline CDR1 is SEHNR and CDR2 is FQNEAQ (reference sequence). Germline trimming cut 5 bases from V and 3 bases from J; bases unmatched to any gene: 13. CDR3 nucleotide sequence: TGTGCCAGCAGCCCACTACTCGGGACAGGGGGCGCTGACACTGAAGCTTTCTTT. It is translated as CASSPLLGTGGADTEAFF.

The table lists this clonotype with a few counts. The rearrangement joins TRBV14 to TRBJ2-5; D not certain. Germline CDR1 reads SGHDN; CDR2 reads FVKESK. The CDR3 extends over 15 amino acids. Between the trimmed V and J ends, which lost 0 bases and 5 bases, there was a span of 13 bases. The DNA of the CDR3 is TGTGCCAGCAGCCAAGATGCCGGATACGCGGAGACCCAGTACTTC. Translation: CASSQDAGYAETQYF.

The rearrangement links TRBV6-2 or TRBV6-3 to TRBJ2-5; D unclear. V was shortened by 0 bases and J by 2 bases, with 7 bases between the two germline ends. This CDR3 is 14 amino acids long. Germline CDR1 MNHEY, CDR2 SVGEGT. CDR3 coding DNA: TGTGCCAGCAGTTACTCTTATGGGCAAGAGACCCAGTACTTC. This codes for CASSYSYGQETQYF.

Only a few counts were recorded for this clonotype. The J gene is TRBJ1-1, the V gene TRBV10-3, with TRBD1 identical over 8 bases. Germline V lookup: CDR1 ENHRY, CDR2 SYGVKD. The J segment lost 3 bases and the V segment lost 6 bases, leaving 9 bases of the junction unmatched. The CDR3 contains 15 residues. CDR3 sequence reads: CAIRRTGGRDTEAFF. DNA for the CDR3: TGTGCCATCAGGAGAACAGGGGGTAGGGACACTGAAGCTTTCTTT.

This chain uses TRBV4-1 with TRBJ2-3, with D tentatively TRBD2 (6 bases). The CDR3 runs to 13 residues. Per the germline V gene, CDR1 is MGHRA and CDR2 is YSYEKL. The V end was cut by 8 bases, the J end by 2 bases, with 11 bases between. CDR3 sequence (DNA): TGCGCCAGCGGGAGGAGCTTCACAGATACGCAGTATTTT. This codes for CASGRSFTDTQYF.

This clonotype was recorded at least ten times. This rearrangement joins TRBV7-8 to TRBJ2-7; D is undetermined. Between the trimmed V and J ends, which lost 1 base and 3 bases, there was a span of 13 bases. The germline V gene has CDR1 SGHVS and CDR2 FQNEAQ. CDR3 length: 15 amino acids. CDR3 loop: CASSLEGGSGYEQYV. CDR3 coding DNA: TGTGCCAGCAGCTTAGAGGGCGGTTCCGGCTACGAGCAGTACGTC.

This clonotype was detected many times. The rearrangement uses TRBV7-6 and TRBJ2-7; D is unclear. Germline values: CDR1 SGHVS, CDR2 FNYEAQ. The CDR3 consists of 14 residues. With 5 bases removed from V and 5 bases from J, the gap between germline ends came to 16 bases. The CDR3 DNA sequence: TGTGCCAGCAGCCAACGAGACCCCTTGGACGAGCAGTACTTC. Translated, it gives CASSQRDPLDEQYF.

This clonotype was seen repeatedly, ten times or more. The gene calls are TRBV20-1 and TRBJ2-2, with no clear D. This CDR3 has 14 amino acids. V lost 4 bases, J lost 0 bases, and 9 bases lay in between. Germline V gene lookup returns CDR1 DFQATT and CDR2 SNEGSKA (reference sequence). This CDR3 is CSATHTTNTGELFF. CDR3 DNA: TGCAGTGCTACCCATACAACGAACACCGGGGAGCTGTTTTTT.